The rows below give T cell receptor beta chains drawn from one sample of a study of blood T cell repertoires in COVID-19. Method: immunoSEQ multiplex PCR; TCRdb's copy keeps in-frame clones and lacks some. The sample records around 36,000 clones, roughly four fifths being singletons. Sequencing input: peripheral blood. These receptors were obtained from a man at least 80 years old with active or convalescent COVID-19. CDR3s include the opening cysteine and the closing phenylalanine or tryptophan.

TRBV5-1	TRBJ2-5	CASSPDGMETQYF
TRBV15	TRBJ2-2	CATSLRASTGELFF
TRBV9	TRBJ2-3	CASSVERQTSDTQYF
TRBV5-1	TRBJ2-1	CASSLRPSDNNEQFF
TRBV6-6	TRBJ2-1	CASSYGDSQNEQFF
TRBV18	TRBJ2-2	CASRVRTGRNTGELFF
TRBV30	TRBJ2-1	CAWSVSSGSGGGSYNEQFF
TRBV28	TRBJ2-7	CASRPPGQGNEQYF
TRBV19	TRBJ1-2	CASSIGTPSSGYTF
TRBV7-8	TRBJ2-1	CASSAGRLGLIWNEQFF
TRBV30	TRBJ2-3	CAWSVGTSSDTQYF
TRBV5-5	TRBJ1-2	CASSLIGANYGYTF
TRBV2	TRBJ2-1	CASSLPIGGVSEQFF
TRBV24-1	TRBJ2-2	CATAQGGTGELFF
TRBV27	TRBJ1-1	CASSLSQGAYTEAFF
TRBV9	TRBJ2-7	CASSVGAGVDEQYF
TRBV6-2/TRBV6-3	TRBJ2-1	CASSPEILRNEQFF
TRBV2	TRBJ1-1	CASIPERGGGTEAFF
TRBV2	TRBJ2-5	CASSGPGGETQYF
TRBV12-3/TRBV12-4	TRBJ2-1	CASSLLQTDEQFF
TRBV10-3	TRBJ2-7	CAISGDLYEQYF
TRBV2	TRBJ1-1	CASSEAIVGTEAFF
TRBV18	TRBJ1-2	CASSPGDRESGYTF